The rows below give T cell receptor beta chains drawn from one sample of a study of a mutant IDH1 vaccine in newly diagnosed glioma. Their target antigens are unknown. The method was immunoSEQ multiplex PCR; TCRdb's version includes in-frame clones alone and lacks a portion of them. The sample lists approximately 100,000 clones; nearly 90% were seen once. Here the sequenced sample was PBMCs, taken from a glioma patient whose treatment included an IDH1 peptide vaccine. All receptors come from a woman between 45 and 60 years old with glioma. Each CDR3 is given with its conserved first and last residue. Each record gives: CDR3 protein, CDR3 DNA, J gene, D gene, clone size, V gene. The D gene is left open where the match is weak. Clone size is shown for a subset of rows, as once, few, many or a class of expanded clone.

cdr3_aa: CSAGTGYTGELFF; cdr3_nt: TGCAGCGCTGGGACAGGGTACACCGGGGAGCTGTTTTTT; j_call: TRBJ2-2; d_call: TRBD1; clone_size: NA; v_call: TRBV29-1
cdr3_aa: CASRTGNQETQYF; cdr3_nt: TGTGCCAGCAGGACAGGGAACCAAGAGACCCAGTACTTC; j_call: TRBJ2-5; d_call: TRBD1; clone_size: NA; v_call: TRBV6-1
cdr3_aa: CASSLESVNTEAFF; cdr3_nt: TGCGCCAGCAGCTTGGAGTCGGTGAACACTGAAGCTTTCTTT; j_call: TRBJ1-1; d_call: NA; clone_size: NA; v_call: TRBV5-1
cdr3_aa: CASSDGAGYNEQFF; cdr3_nt: TGTGCCAGCAGTGATGGAGCAGGGTACAATGAGCAGTTCTTC; j_call: TRBJ2-1; d_call: NA; clone_size: once; v_call: TRBV2
cdr3_aa: CASSTGGGGQPQHF; cdr3_nt: TGTGCCAGCAGCACAGGGGGCGGAGGTCAGCCCCAGCATTTT; j_call: TRBJ1-5; d_call: TRBD1; clone_size: NA; v_call: TRBV28
cdr3_aa: CATPGLAGHEQYF; cdr3_nt: TGTGCCACCCCGGGACTAGCAGGCCACGAGCAGTACTTC; j_call: TRBJ2-7; d_call: TRBD2; clone_size: NA; v_call: TRBV2
cdr3_aa: CASSFAGTMNYNEQFF; cdr3_nt: TGTGCCAGCAGCTTTGCCGGGACTATGAACTACAATGAGCAGTTCTTC; j_call: TRBJ2-1; d_call: TRBD2; clone_size: once; v_call: TRBV5-4
cdr3_aa: CAWSPLGQGNQPQHF; cdr3_nt: TGTGCCTGGAGTCCCCTTGGGCAGGGTAATCAGCCCCAGCATTTT; j_call: TRBJ1-5; d_call: NA; clone_size: NA; v_call: TRBV30
cdr3_aa: CASSFPYEQYF; cdr3_nt: TGTGCCAGTAGTTTTCCCTACGAGCAGTACTTC; j_call: TRBJ2-7; d_call: NA; clone_size: NA; v_call: TRBV19
cdr3_aa: CAWSLDRTNEKLFF; cdr3_nt: TGTGCCTGGAGCCTGGACAGGACTAATGAAAAACTGTTTTTT; j_call: TRBJ1-4; d_call: TRBD1; clone_size: NA; v_call: TRBV30
cdr3_aa: CSVEGRVGTEAFF; cdr3_nt: TGCAGCGTTGAAGGGCGTGTGGGCACTGAAGCTTTCTTT; j_call: TRBJ1-1; d_call: NA; clone_size: few; v_call: TRBV29-1
cdr3_aa: CASSLGQQPEAFF; cdr3_nt: TGCGCCAGCAGCTTGGGGCAGCAACCGGAAGCTTTCTTT; j_call: TRBJ1-1; d_call: NA; clone_size: NA; v_call: TRBV5-1
cdr3_aa: CASSFIGRASYNEQFF; cdr3_nt: TGTGCCAGCAGTTTCATAGGGAGGGCTAGCTACAATGAGCAGTTCTTC; j_call: TRBJ2-1; d_call: TRBD2; clone_size: NA; v_call: TRBV28
cdr3_aa: CASSFQGVETQYF; cdr3_nt: TGTGCCAGCAGCTTTCAGGGGGTGGAGACCCAGTACTTC; j_call: TRBJ2-5; d_call: TRBD1; clone_size: once; v_call: TRBV7-9
cdr3_aa: CASSTTGVGELFF; cdr3_nt: TGTGCCAGTAGTACGACAGGGGTCGGGGAGCTGTTTTTT; j_call: TRBJ2-2; d_call: TRBD1; clone_size: NA; v_call: TRBV19
cdr3_aa: CASSRGGGEKLFF; cdr3_nt: TGTGCCAGCAGCCGCGGCGGGGGCGAAAAACTGTTTTTT; j_call: TRBJ1-4; d_call: NA; clone_size: NA; v_call: TRBV5-4
cdr3_aa: CASSSPANVLTF; cdr3_nt: TGTGCCAGCAGTTCGCCGGCCAACGTCCTGACTTTC; j_call: TRBJ2-6; d_call: NA; clone_size: NA; v_call: TRBV6-5